One sample yielded the 20 T cell receptor beta chains listed below, sequenced in a study of technical replicates of blood from a few donors. The repertoire was sequenced with immunoSEQ multiplex PCR; TCRdb's copy has only in-frame clones and lacks some. The table shows about 100,000 clones, with just under 95% occurring only once. The sequencing input was T cells isolated from PBMCs. The receptors here all came from a human donor in good health.

The chain recombines TRBV5-1 with TRBJ2-1, with D perhaps matching TRBD2 (5 bases). V was cut by 5 bases and J by 0 bases, with 15 bases left in between. The CDR3 length is 16 residues. Germline assignment: CDR1 SGHRS and CDR2 YFSETQ. The CDR3 DNA is TGCGCCAGCAGTCCCGCCGAAGGGAGCTCCTACAATGAGCAGTTCTTC. Translated: CASSPAEGSSYNEQFF.

This clone was seen a single time. The chain recombines TRBV6-1 with TRBJ1-1; no clear D. V was trimmed by 7 bases and J by 8 bases, leaving 20 bases between them. Germline values: CDR1 MNHNS, CDR2 SASEGT. This CDR3 spans 14 amino acids. CDR3 sequence: CASNSPWAGKEAFF. DNA of the CDR3: TGTGCCAGCAACTCGCCCTGGGCAGGTAAGGAAGCTTTCTTT.

This clone was seen a handful of times. The J gene is TRBJ2-5, the V gene TRBV5-1; 12 positions agree with TRBD2. Germline loops: CDR1 SGHRS, CDR2 YFSETQ. The CDR3 has 18 residues. V lost 0 bases, J lost 2 bases, and 8 bases stayed unmatched. CDR3 coding DNA: TGCGCCAGCAGCTTGGTGGCTAGCGGGAGGGGACTTCAAGAGACCCAGTACTTC. This gives the protein CASSLVASGRGLQETQYF.

The chain recombines TRBV5-4 with TRBJ2-7; D possibly corresponds to TRBD2 (6 bases). Per germline, CDR1 SGHNT and CDR2 YYREEE (reference sequence). V was clipped by 4 bases and J by 4 bases, with 21 bases between them. This CDR3 is 16 amino acids long. This CDR3 reads CASSGFSETSRYEQYF. The CDR3 DNA sequence: TGTGCCAGCAGCGGATTTAGTGAGACTAGTAGGTACGAGCAGTACTTC.

This clone appeared once. The chain carries TRBV28 and TRBJ2-5; 8 nucleotides agree with TRBD2. The CDR3 consists of 15 residues. The germline V gene encodes CDR1 MDHEN and CDR2 SYDVKM. J lost 5 bases, V lost 2 bases, and 7 bases had no gene match. The CDR3 loop reads CASSLGAGGDETQYF. The CDR3 DNA reads TGTGCCAGCAGTTTAGGGGCGGGAGGTGATGAGACCCAGTACTTC.

The rearrangement links TRBV5-4 to TRBJ1-1, with 7 positions matching TRBD1. The ends lost 3 bases at V and 0 bases at J; junction bases unmatched: 8. The germline gives CDR1 SGHNT, CDR2 YYREEE (reference sequence). The CDR3 is 16 residues long. The DNA of the CDR3 is TGTGCCAGCAGCTCGGGATACAGGGGACTGAACACTGAAGCTTTCTTT. Amino acids: CASSSGYRGLNTEAFF.

This clone occurred once. The J gene is TRBJ2-2, the V gene TRBV7-3, with 9 bases matching TRBD2. The CDR3 loop spans 20 amino acids. V shed 9 bases, J shed 0 bases, and the junction held 20 bases outside the gene matches. In germline, CDR1 is SGHTA, CDR2 FQGTGA. The CDR3 sequence: CASTPGPGLAQFANTGELFF. The CDR3 DNA is TGTGCCAGTACCCCCGGACCAGGACTAGCGCAATTCGCGAACACCGGGGAGCTGTTTTTT.

The gene calls are TRBV5-4 and TRBJ1-2; 7 bases fit TRBD1. In germline, CDR1 is SGHNT, CDR2 YYREEE (reference sequence). The trim removed 6 bases at V and 7 bases at J, leaving 9 bases unmatched. CDR3 length equals 13 residues. The CDR3, as DNA: TGTGCCAGCAACTGGGACAGCTTCTCTGGCTACACCTTC. Residues: CASNWDSFSGYTF.

This clone came up once. This rearrangement joins TRBV9 to TRBJ1-3; no clear D. CDR3 length: 14 amino acids. Trimming pared 1 base from V and 4 bases from J, leaving 9 bases between. Germline V gene data show CDR1 as SGDLS and CDR2 as YYNGEE. CDR3: CASSVQVSGNTIYF. The CDR3 DNA follows: TGTGCCAGCAGCGTACAAGTTAGCGGAAACACCATATATTTT.

DNA of the CDR3: TGTGCCATCAGTGAGTCTGCGGGAGATACTGAAGCTTTCTTT. Translated: CAISESAGDTEAFF. The J gene is TRBJ1-1, the V gene TRBV10-3, with D unresolved. V lost 0 bases to trimming and J lost 5 bases, with 10 bases between them. Germline CDR1 is ENHRY and CDR2 is SYGVKD. This CDR3 has 14 amino acids.

A few counts support this clone. The rearrangement links TRBV28 to TRBJ1-1; a weak D match, TRBD1 (6 bases). This CDR3 is 11 amino acids long. CDR1 is MDHEN, CDR2 SYDVKM, per germline. V was shortened by 5 bases and J by 9 bases, with 10 bases between the two germline ends. This chain's CDR3 is CASSTGTKAFF. The CDR3 DNA reads TGTGCCAGCAGTACCGGGACAAAAGCTTTCTTT.

The chain recombines TRBV6-5 with TRBJ1-2; D not resolved. The germline V gene encodes CDR1 MNHEY and CDR2 SVGAGI. V lost 4 bases and J lost 8, with 17 bases in between. CDR3 length: 14 residues. The CDR3 is CASSSSTRLKGYTF. DNA of the CDR3: TGTGCCAGCAGTTCCTCGACACGGCTAAAGGGCTACACCTTC.

The chain employs TRBV4-3 and TRBJ2-7, with 8 bases that match TRBD2. V lost 0 bases to trimming and J lost 6 bases; unmatched junction nucleotides: 4. The CDR3 runs to 14 residues. Germline CDR1 LGHNA, CDR2 YSLEER. In DNA form, the CDR3 reads TGCGCCAGCAGCCAAGACTCGGGGGGGGTCGAGCAGTACTTC. It translates to CASSQDSGGVEQYF.

Concerning this clone itself: The sample contains more than one DNA sequence encoding this CDR3. V is TRBV19 and J is TRBJ2-7; 10 nucleotides match TRBD2. In germline, CDR1 is LNHDA, CDR2 SQIVND (reference sequence). The CDR3 runs 14 residues. Trimming at V came to 6 bases and at J to 1 base, leaving 3 bases not matched to a gene. CDR3 region: CASSQTSGSYEQYF. The CDR3 nucleotides are TGTGCCAGTAGCCAGACTAGCGGGTCCTACGAGCAGTACTTC.

The chain links TRBV15 to TRBJ1-2; 8 positions match TRBD1. This CDR3 is built from 15 residues. V lost 0 bases to trimming and J lost 5 bases; unmatched junction nucleotides: 5. Germline CDR1 is LNHNV and CDR2 is YYDKDF (reference sequence). The CDR3 sequence: CATSRDRGLWYGYTF. CDR3 nucleotides: TGTGCCACCAGCAGAGACAGGGGGCTATGGTATGGCTACACCTTC. Combining the CDR3 with reference TRBV15 and TRBJ1-2 gives the whole variable domain DAMVIQNPRYQVTQFGKPVTLSCSQTLNHNVMYWYQQKSSQAPKLLFHYYDKDFNNEADTPDNFQSRRPNTSFCFLDIRSPGLGDTAMYLCATSRDRGLWYGYTFGSGTRLTVV.

V usage is TRBV5-4 and J usage is TRBJ2-3; tentative D call: TRBD1 (5 bases). Trimming took 1 base from V and 0 from J, leaving 18 bases between them. The CDR3 has 18 residues. Germline-derived CDR1 and CDR2 are SGHNT and YYREEE (reference sequence). The CDR3 DNA sequence: TGTGCCAGCAGCTTGCGGATTAGACAGTACACTAGCACAGATACGCAGTATTTT. It translates to CASSLRIRQYTSTDTQYF.

The chain joins TRBV5-1 to TRBJ2-7; TRBD2 agrees at 7 bases. The CDR3 is 16 amino acids. With V trimmed by 4 bases and J by 3 bases, 13 bases remained unmatched. Germline V lookup: CDR1 SGHRS, CDR2 YFSETQ. CDR3 sequence (DNA): TGCGCCAGCAGCGCCCTAGCGGTAGGTGGGAACTACGAGCAGTACTTC. It is translated as CASSALAVGGNYEQYF.

The chain couples TRBV28 to TRBJ2-5, with TRBD2 as a possible D gene (6 bases). Germline V lookup: CDR1 MDHEN, CDR2 SYDVKM. CDR3 length: 14 amino acids. The ends were cut back, 1 base at V and 5 bases at J, with 11 bases in the middle. The CDR3 DNA reads TGTGCCAGCAGTTTATACGGGGGATGGGAGACCCAGTACTTC. Protein: CASSLYGGWETQYF.

The CDR3 loop is CASSLWREAYEQYF. CDR3 DNA sequence: TGTGCCAGCAGCTTATGGCGGGAGGCGTACGAGCAGTACTTC. The V and J genes are TRBV11-3 and TRBJ2-7; TRBD2 agrees at 8 bases. Germline V gene data show CDR1 as SGHNT and CDR2 as YENEEA. With 2 bases clipped from V and 4 bases from J, the junction kept 4 bases outside the gene matches. This CDR3 is 14 amino acids long.

The rearrangement uses TRBV5-1 and TRBJ2-5; the D is unclear. Germline loops: CDR1 SGHRS, CDR2 YFSETQ. Trimming pared 5 bases from V and 5 bases from J, leaving 10 bases between. The CDR3 sequence is 12 residues long. The CDR3 nucleotides are TGCGCCAGCAGTCAGACGAGGGAGACCCAGTACTTC. Translating gives CASSQTRETQYF.